This TCR beta chain was observed in a study of T cells after yellow fever vaccination. Germline V gene lookup returns CDR1 MDHEN and CDR2 SYDVKM. V was trimmed by 8 bases and J by 4 bases, leaving 11 bases between them. This CDR3 spans 13 amino acids. In its sample, this clonotype was seen many times. Its matching antigen is unknown. It was through 5'RACE template switching that TCR cDNA was made, with a universal primer site and UMIs added. TCRdb analysed the 5' RACE reads with MiXCR anew, one entry per CDR3 protein. The sample yields some 110,000 distinct CDR3 sequences, approximately 8.4% seen once. General study results and limits: Contaminants from the bulk population, in the form of abundant clonotypes, could be found in FACS-sorted repertoires. The CD4 compartment and the CD8 compartment contained a small share of clonotypes in common.

The TCR originated in a man aged 30-40 years who received the YFV17D yellow fever vaccine. V usage is TRBV28 and J usage is TRBJ1-4; no definite D call. The sequenced sample was CD8+ T cells sorted from PBMCs, obtained 45 days after the yellow fever booster vaccination. CDR3 residues: CASVSDLNEKLFF. The CDR3 DNA reads TGTGCCAGCGTTTCAGACCTTAATGAAAAACTGTTTTTT.